Listed here are 32 T cell receptor beta chains from one sample, sequenced in a study of blood T cell repertoires in COVID-19. Assay: immunoSEQ multiplex PCR; the TCRdb copy retains only in-frame clones and omits some. This table holds about 170,000 clones, more than 75% found once. Sequenced input: peripheral blood. These receptor sequences come from a woman aged 80 or older with COVID-19, enrolled during active disease.

The CDR3 loop is CASSELGLPGEQYF. The CDR3 DNA is TGTGCCAGCAGTGAATTGGGGCTTCCCGGCGAGCAGTACTTC. The chain uses TRBV6-1 and TRBJ2-7, with a weak D call TRBD1 (5 bases). This CDR3 region has 14 residues. With 2 bases removed from V and 6 bases from J, the gap between germline ends came to 14 bases. Germline lookup yields CDR1 MNHNS and CDR2 SASEGT.

The chain joins TRBV6-5 to TRBJ2-5; no definite D call. The germline CDR1 and CDR2 sequences are MNHEY and SVGAGI. Trimming removed 0 bases from V and 4 bases from J, with 9 bases in between. CDR3 length equals 14 residues. CDR3 in amino acids: CASSYSKWAETQYF. The CDR3 nucleotides read TGTGCCAGCAGTTACTCGAAGTGGGCAGAGACCCAGTACTTC.

The chain couples TRBV4-3 to TRBJ1-5, with unresolved D. With 1 base removed from V and 2 bases from J, the gap between germline ends came to 9 bases. This CDR3 has 15 amino acids. Per the germline V gene, CDR1 is LGHNA and CDR2 is YSLEER. The CDR3 region has the DNA TGCGCCAGCAGCCAAGGAAGCCAGGGCAATCAGCCCCAGCATTTT. Amino acid sequence: CASSQGSQGNQPQHF.

J is TRBJ2-1 and V is TRBV4-3; 7 bases match TRBD1. The junction had 3 bases not matched to a gene; V was cut back by 0 bases and J by 10 bases. From germline, CDR1 is LGHNA and CDR2 YSLEER. The CDR3 has 13 residues. CDR3 DNA: TGCGCCAGCAGCCAAGATCACAGGGGAGAGCAGTTCTTC. It translates to CASSQDHRGEQFF.

The chain combines TRBV5-6 with TRBJ1-5; the D gene is possibly TRBD1 (5 bases). Trimming took off 1 base at V and 6 bases at J, with 14 bases between the two ends. The germline V gene encodes CDR1 SGHDT and CDR2 YYEEEE. This CDR3 comprises 15 residues. The CDR3 reads CASSLNSRVSQPQHF. In DNA, the CDR3 is TGTGCCAGCAGCTTGAATAGCAGGGTAAGTCAGCCCCAGCATTTT.

This rearrangement joins TRBV27 to TRBJ2-3; D not resolved. The germline V gene has CDR1 MNHEY and CDR2 SMNVEV (reference sequence). This CDR3 comprises 13 residues. Trimming took 6 bases from V and 0 from J, leaving 7 bases between them. This CDR3 reads CASSYQSTDTQYF. Here the CDR3 DNA reads TGTGCCAGCAGCTACCAAAGCACAGATACGCAGTATTTT.

This rearrangement joins TRBV15 to TRBJ2-1; 9 positions match TRBD1. This CDR3 spans 14 amino acids. The V gene's germline CDR1 is LNHNV and CDR2 YYDKDF (reference sequence). After removal of 1 base from V and 8 bases from J, the junction contained 3 bases not matched to a gene. The CDR3 here is CATSRGDRVDEQFF. CDR3 in DNA: TGTGCCACCAGCAGAGGGGACAGGGTCGATGAGCAGTTCTTC.

The J gene is TRBJ1-4, the V gene TRBV5-8; D perhaps matches TRBD1 (5 bases). The CDR3 runs 15 residues. Between the trimmed V and J ends, which lost 0 bases and 4 bases, there was a span of 10 bases. Germline lookup yields CDR1 SGHTS and CDR2 YDEGEE. The CDR3 coding sequence is TGTGCCAGCAGCTTGGCAGGGCTCTTTAATGAAAAACTGTTTTTT. Its translation: CASSLAGLFNEKLFF.

The chain links TRBV7-9 to TRBJ2-5; 7 nucleotides match TRBD1. Germline trimming cut 3 bases from V and 5 bases from J; bases unmatched to any gene: 6. Per the germline V gene, CDR1 is SEHNR and CDR2 is FQNEAQ (reference sequence). This CDR3 contains 14 residues. CDR3 DNA sequence: TGTGCCAGCAGCTTTACAGGGGTTTGGGAGACCCAGTACTTC. Amino acids: CASSFTGVWETQYF. The whole variable domain, filled in from reference TRBV7-9 and TRBJ2-5, reads DTGVSQNPRHKITKRGQNVTFRCDPISEHNRLYWYRQTLGQGPEFLTYFQNEAQLEKSRLLSDRFSAERPKGSFSTLEIQRTEQGDSAMYLCASSFTGVWETQYFGPGTRLLVL.

The V and J genes are TRBV11-1 and TRBJ1-6; D ambiguous. Trimming cost V 5 bases and J 8 bases, with 7 bases left between them. Germline assignment: CDR1 SGHAT and CDR2 FQDESV (reference sequence). The CDR3 is 12 amino acids. This chain's CDR3 is CASSRLDSPLHF. The CDR3 DNA is TGTGCCAGCAGCCGACTAGATTCACCCCTCCACTTT.

The genes are TRBV5-1 and TRBJ2-2; 11 bases line up with TRBD2. V lost 1 base, J lost 1 base, and 3 bases stayed unmatched. The V gene's germline CDR1 is SGHRS and CDR2 YFSETQ. CDR3 length: 17 amino acids. CDR3 sequence: CASSLTSGSVNTGELFF. The CDR3 DNA follows: TGCGCCAGCAGCTTGACTAGCGGGAGCGTGAACACCGGGGAGCTGTTTTTT.

The chain links TRBV19 to TRBJ1-1; tentatively, D is TRBD1 (6 bases). This CDR3 has 16 amino acids. The germline gives CDR1 LNHDA, CDR2 SQIVND (reference sequence). Trimming took 0 bases from V and 3 from J, leaving 14 bases between them. The CDR3 sequence: CASSIDLGAKDTEAFF. The CDR3, as DNA: TGTGCCAGTAGTATAGATCTGGGGGCAAAGGACACTGAAGCTTTCTTT.

The rearrangement uses TRBV7-9 and TRBJ2-7, with a weak D call TRBD2 (5 bases). The CDR3 consists of 14 residues. V lost 1 base to trimming and J lost 9 bases, with 16 bases between them. Germline assignment: CDR1 SEHNR and CDR2 FQNEAQ (reference sequence). This CDR3 is CASSLDLLKSGQYF. DNA for the CDR3: TGTGCCAGCAGCTTAGACCTCCTCAAGAGCGGGCAGTACTTC.

This chain connects TRBV5-6 to TRBJ1-2; D is unclear. V was trimmed by 4 bases and J by 4 bases, leaving 11 bases between them. The V gene's germline CDR1 is SGHDT and CDR2 YYEEEE. The CDR3 loop spans 13 amino acids. CDR3 amino acids: CASSPGSFYGYTF. Here the CDR3 DNA reads TGTGCCAGCAGCCCCGGTAGCTTCTATGGCTACACCTTC. Full variable domain (outside the CDR3, taken from reference TRBV5-6 and TRBJ1-2): DAGVTQSPTHLIKTRGQQVTLRCSPKSGHDTVSWYQQALGQGPQFIFQYYEEEERQRGNFPDRFSGHQFPNYSSELNVNALLLGDSALYLCASSPGSFYGYTFGSGTRLTVV.

The chain is built from TRBV27 and TRBJ2-5; TRBD1 agrees at 8 bases. The germline V gene has CDR1 MNHEY and CDR2 SMNVEV (reference sequence). The V gene end was trimmed by 6 bases and the J gene end by 3 bases; junction bases not matched to a gene: 12. This CDR3 contains 16 residues. CDR3 DNA: TGTGCCAGCAGATACGCTTACGGACAGGGAAAAGAGACCCAGTACTTC. This gives the protein CASRYAYGQGKETQYF.

This chain joins TRBV18 and TRBJ2-7; possible D gene TRBD1, 6 bases. Trimming cost V 6 bases and J 5 bases, with 14 bases left between them. Per the germline V gene, CDR1 is KGHSH and CDR2 is LQKENI. The CDR3 sequence is 13 residues long. The CDR3 region is CASSPYRVDEQYF. CDR3 nucleotide sequence: TGTGCCAGCTCCCCGTACAGGGTTGACGAGCAGTACTTC.

The chain employs TRBV28 and TRBJ2-7; maybe TRBD1 (8 bases). V lost 0 bases, J lost 6 bases, and 21 bases lay in between. CDR1 and CDR2 (germline): MDHEN, SYDVKM. This CDR3 has 17 amino acids. CDR3 protein: CASSLWAGGGGTREQYF. DNA for the CDR3: TGTGCCAGCAGTTTATGGGCAGGGGGCGGGGGTACCCGCGAGCAGTACTTC.

The chain uses TRBV21-1 and TRBJ2-2; the tabulated D call, TRBD2, remains unverified against the DNA. TRBV21-1 is assigned pseudogene status. The CDR3 totals 16 residues. DNA for the CDR3: TGTGCCAGCAGCAAAATCGAGATGTTAGACACCGGGGAGCTGTTTTTT. This gives the protein CASSKIEMLDTGELFF.

The chain uses TRBV7-9 and TRBJ2-7; the D is unclear. The CDR3 loop spans 14 amino acids. The germline gives CDR1 SEHNR, CDR2 FQNEAQ (reference sequence). V was trimmed by 4 bases and J by 3 bases, leaving 13 bases between them. This chain's CDR3 is CASSSAGRLYEQYF. In DNA, the CDR3 is TGTGCCAGCAGCTCCGCTGGCAGGCTCTACGAGCAGTACTTC.

The rearrangement uses TRBV6-1 and TRBJ2-5; 10 nucleotides agree with TRBD1. The germline gives CDR1 MNHNS, CDR2 SASEGT. The CDR3 covers 16 residues. Losses at the gene ends were 4 bases for V and 7 bases for J; bases not matched to a gene: 12. The CDR3, as DNA: TGTGCCAGCAGTGGAGCCAGGACAGGGGGTTCGGGGACCCAGTACTTC. It encodes CASSGARTGGSGTQYF.

V and J are TRBV5-4 and TRBJ2-3; possibly TRBD1 for D (5 bases). This CDR3 has 13 amino acids. Germline V lookup: CDR1 SGHNT, CDR2 YYREEE (reference sequence). Between the trimmed V and J ends, which lost 3 bases and 4 bases, there was a span of 9 bases. CDR3 in amino acids: CASSSAGSDTQYF. Written as DNA, the CDR3 is TGTGCCAGCAGCTCAGCAGGGTCAGATACGCAGTATTTT.

This sequence joins TRBV12-3 or TRBV12-4 and TRBJ2-1; TRBD2 might be the D (5 bases). V lost 3 bases and J lost 6, with 9 bases in between. This CDR3 contains 13 residues. CDR3: CASSFGLANEQFF. In DNA, the CDR3 is TGTGCCAGCAGTTTTGGGCTAGCCAATGAGCAGTTCTTC.

This clone was observed a handful of times. The rearrangement links TRBV6-5 to TRBJ1-1, with D maybe TRBD1 (6 bases). The ends were cut back, 0 bases at V and 2 bases at J, with 13 bases in the middle. This CDR3 has 16 residues. The germline V gene encodes CDR1 MNHEY and CDR2 SVGAGI. CDR3 coding DNA: TGTGCCAGCAGTTACTCATTTGGACAGCTAAACACTGAAGCTTTCTTT. It codes for CASSYSFGQLNTEAFF.

This clone was seen only a few times. This chain links TRBV6-2 or TRBV6-3 with TRBJ2-3; perhaps TRBD2 as D (5 bases). Germline assignment: CDR1 MNHEY and CDR2 SVGEGT. There are 15 residues in the CDR3. Trimming pared 6 bases from V and 3 bases from J, leaving 16 bases between. The CDR3 coding sequence is TGTGCCAGCAGCTCCCTAGGTAGCGTGACAGATACGCAGTATTTT. As protein: CASSSLGSVTDTQYF.

The chain recombines TRBV6-5 with TRBJ1-4, with D possibly being TRBD1 (5 bases). This CDR3 is built from 16 residues. Deletions cut 1 base from V and 4 bases from J, with 13 bases between. CDR1 is MNHEY and CDR2 is SVGAGI in the germline V gene. The CDR3 sequence: CASSYFPGRVNEKLFF. In DNA, the CDR3 is TGTGCCAGCAGTTACTTCCCCGGCAGGGTTAATGAAAAACTGTTTTTT.

As DNA, the CDR3 is TGTGCCAGTAGCGCGCCCGGGACAGGGGGCGCAGGAACTGAAGCTTTCTTT. Translating gives CASSAPGTGGAGTEAFF. The rearrangement uses TRBV19 and TRBJ1-1; 12 bases line up with TRBD1. V trimming: 6 bases; J trimming: 5 bases; junction bases outside the gene matches: 13. CDR1 LNHDA and CDR2 SQIVND come from the germline V gene (reference sequence). This CDR3 region has 17 residues. The full variable domain, completed using reference TRBV19 and TRBJ1-1, is DGGITQSPKYLFRKEGQNVTLSCEQNLNHDAMYWYRQDPGQGLRLIYYSQIVNDFQKGDIAEGYSVSREKKESFPLTVTSAQKNPTAFYLCASSAPGTGGAGTEAFFGQGTRLTVV.

The J gene is TRBJ1-2, the V gene TRBV11-2; TRBD1 is a possible D gene (6 bases). Germline V gene lookup returns CDR1 SGHAT and CDR2 FQNNGV. The CDR3 is 14 residues long. Trimming removed 4 bases from V and 8 bases from J, with 17 bases in between. CDR3: CASSSNTGWSGYTF. The CDR3, as DNA: TGTGCCAGCAGCTCGAACACAGGGTGGAGCGGCTACACCTTC.

In regard to this clone: The junction shows a germline mismatch at one end, possibly a read error. The chain couples TRBV5-1 to TRBJ2-7; 7 nucleotides agree with TRBD2. Germline values: CDR1 SGHRS, CDR2 YFSETQ. The CDR3 loop spans 18 amino acids. The DNA of the CDR3 is TGCGCCAGCAGTTTGGAGAGTATCGGCGGGAGTTTTATCTACGAGCAGTACTTC. Translation: CASSLESIGGSFIYEQYF. Complete variable domain (other parts from reference TRBV5-1 and TRBJ2-7): KAGVTQTPRYLIKTRGQQVTLSCSPISGHRSVSWYQQTPGQGLQFLFEYFSETQRNKGNFPGRFSGRQFSNSRSEMNVSTLELGDSALYLCASSLESIGGSFIYEQYFGPGTRLTVT.

This chain connects TRBV25-1 to TRBJ1-4; TRBD1 is a possible D gene (5 bases). The V end was cut by 1 base, the J end by 8 bases, with 11 bases between. The CDR3 is 14 residues long. Germline V CDR1 and CDR2: MGHDK, SYGVNS. CDR3 coding DNA: TGTGCCAGCAGTGAATGGGGGGGTAGGGAAAAACTGTTTTTT. This codes for CASSEWGGREKLFF.

This chain connects TRBV7-2 to TRBJ2-3; 8 positions agree with TRBD2. J was trimmed by 3 bases and V by 0 bases; bases with no gene match: 8. CDR1 and CDR2 (germline): SGHTA, FQGNSA. The CDR3 spans 17 residues. The CDR3 reads CASSLARAGGLTDTQYF. The CDR3, as DNA: TGTGCCAGCAGCTTAGCGCGGGCGGGAGGTCTGACAGATACGCAGTATTTT.

This chain joins TRBV7-8 and TRBJ2-1, with 13 bases matching TRBD2. The germline V gene encodes CDR1 SGHVS and CDR2 FQNEAQ. The CDR3 sequence is 16 residues long. The J segment lost 5 bases and the V segment lost 2 bases, leaving 3 bases of the junction unmatched. The CDR3 region is CASSLRTSGSNNEQFF. The CDR3 DNA reads as TGTGCCAGCAGCTTACGGACTAGCGGGAGCAACAATGAGCAGTTCTTC.

The V and J genes are TRBV28 and TRBJ1-5; 8 nucleotides agree with TRBD1. After removal of 7 bases from V and 6 bases from J, the junction contained 8 bases not matched to a gene. The length of the CDR3 is 14 residues. CDR1 is MDHEN, CDR2 SYDVKM, per germline. The CDR3 DNA reads as TGTGCCAGCATCGGACAGGGAAGCGGTCAGCCCCAGCATTTT. Its translation is CASIGQGSGQPQHF.